Included here is one TCR beta chain sequence, with context. These data originate in a study of blood T cell repertoires in COVID-19. Across the study: COVID-19 samples from acute and convalescent phases originated in the United States, Italy and Spain. The analysed material was cDNA or gDNA that came from T cells, B-cell-depleted T cells, or PBMCs.

Measured with immunoSEQ multiplex PCR; TCRdb has only the in-frame clones, and not every one. The data show 270,000 or so clones, with roughly nine tenths seen just once and 12% held by the top ten. The CDR3 has 14 residues. J lost 2 bases, V lost 7 bases, and 8 bases had no gene match. Per the germline V gene, CDR1 is MDHEN and CDR2 is SYDVKM. This sequence joins TRBV28 and TRBJ2-7; 7 bases are shared with TRBD1. The clonotype originates from a woman aged 25 to 39 with COVID-19, enrolled during active disease. What was sequenced was peripheral blood. CDR3 loop: CASTWGTATYEQYF. In DNA, the CDR3 is TGTGCCAGCACCTGGGGGACAGCCACCTACGAGCAGTACTTC.